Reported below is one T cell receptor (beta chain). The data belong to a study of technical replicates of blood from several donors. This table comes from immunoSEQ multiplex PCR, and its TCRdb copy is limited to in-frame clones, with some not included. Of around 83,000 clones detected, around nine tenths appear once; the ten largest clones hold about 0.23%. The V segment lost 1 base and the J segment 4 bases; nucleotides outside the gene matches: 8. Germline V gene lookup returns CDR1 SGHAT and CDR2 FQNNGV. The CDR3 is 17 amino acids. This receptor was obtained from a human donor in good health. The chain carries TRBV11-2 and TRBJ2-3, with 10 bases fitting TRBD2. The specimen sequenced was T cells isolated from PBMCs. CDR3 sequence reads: CASSLAPLAGVADTQYF. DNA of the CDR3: TGTGCCAGCAGCTTAGCCCCCCTAGCGGGAGTGGCAGATACGCAGTATTTT.